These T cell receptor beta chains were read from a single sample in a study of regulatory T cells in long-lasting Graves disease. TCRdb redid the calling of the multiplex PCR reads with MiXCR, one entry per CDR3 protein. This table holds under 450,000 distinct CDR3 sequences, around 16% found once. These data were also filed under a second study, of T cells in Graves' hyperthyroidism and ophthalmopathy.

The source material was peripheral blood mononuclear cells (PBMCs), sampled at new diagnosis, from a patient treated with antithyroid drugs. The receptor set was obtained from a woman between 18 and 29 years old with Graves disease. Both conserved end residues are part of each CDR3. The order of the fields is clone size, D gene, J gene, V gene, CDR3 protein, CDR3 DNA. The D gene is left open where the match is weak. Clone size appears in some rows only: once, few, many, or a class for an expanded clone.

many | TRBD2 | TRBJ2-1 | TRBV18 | CASSPNQAGGSYEQFF | TGTGCCAGCTCACCCAACCAGGCGGGAGGATCGTATGAGCAGTTCTTC
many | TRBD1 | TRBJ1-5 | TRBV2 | CASTGTGVQPQHF | TGTGCCAGCACCGGGACAGGGGTTCAGCCCCAGCATTTT
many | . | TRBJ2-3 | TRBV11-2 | CASSFRPPGLDADTQYF | TGTGCCAGCAGCTTTAGGCCCCCAGGACTCGATGCAGATACGCAGTATTTT
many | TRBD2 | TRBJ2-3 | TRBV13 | CASSLGVAGDTDTQYF | TGTGCCAGCAGCTTAGGAGTAGCGGGAGACACAGATACGCAGTATTTT
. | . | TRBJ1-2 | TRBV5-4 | CASSLQGVGGYTF | TGTGCCAGCAGCTTGCAGGGCGTTGGCGGCTACACCTTC
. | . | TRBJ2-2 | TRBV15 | CATSRAGTAFTGELFF | TGTGCCACCAGCCGAGCCGGGACTGCGTTCACCGGGGAGCTGTTTTTT
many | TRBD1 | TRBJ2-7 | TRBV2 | CASRPGTGGYEQYF | TGTGCCAGCAGACCTGGGACAGGGGGCTACGAGCAGTACTTC
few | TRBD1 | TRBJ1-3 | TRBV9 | CASSPGTGNTIYF | TGTGCCAGCAGCCCGGGGACAGGCAACACCATATATTTT
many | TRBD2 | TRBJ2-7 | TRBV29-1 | CSVVWGLASYEQYF | TGCAGCGTTGTGTGGGGACTAGCGTCCTACGAGCAGTACTTC
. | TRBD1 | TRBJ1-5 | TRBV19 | CASSIGPRTGNQPQHF | TGTGCCAGTAGTATAGGTCCCCGGACAGGGAATCAGCCCCAGCATTTT
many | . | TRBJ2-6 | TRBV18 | CASSPPVSGANVLTF | TGTGCCAGCTCACCACCAGTCTCTGGGGCCAACGTCCTGACTTTC
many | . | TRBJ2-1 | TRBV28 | CASSHLRVEQFF | TGTGCCAGCAGTCACTTGAGGGTTGAGCAGTTCTTC
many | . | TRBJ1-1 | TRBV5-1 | CASSWGDTANTEAFF | TGCGCCAGCAGCTGGGGGGACACCGCGAACACTGAAGCTTTCTTT
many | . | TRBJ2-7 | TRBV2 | CASTQRAPYEQYF | TGTGCCAGCACCCAGAGGGCTCCCTACGAGCAGTACTTC
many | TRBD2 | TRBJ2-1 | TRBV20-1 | CSAPSGSSYNEQFF | TGCAGTGCTCCAAGCGGGAGCTCCTACAATGAGCAGTTCTTC
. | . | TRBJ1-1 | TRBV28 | CASSQGGRWGHKNTEAFF | TGTGCCAGCAGTCAGGGTGGCAGATGGGGACATAAGAACACTGAAGCTTTCTTT
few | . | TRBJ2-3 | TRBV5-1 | CASSIGGITDTQYF | TGCGCCAGCAGCATAGGGGGAATCACAGATACGCAGTATTTT
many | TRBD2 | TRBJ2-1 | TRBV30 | CAWRSGSTYEQFF | TGTGCCTGGAGAAGCGGGAGTACTTATGAGCAGTTCTTC